The T cell receptor beta chain described here comes from a study of molecular identifiers for immune sequencing clone quantification. This clonotype was seen more than once but under ten times. Antigen: not known. Germline V gene sequence: CDR1 SGDLS, CDR2 YYNGEE. V lost 1 base, J lost 3 bases, and 10 bases lay in between. The CDR3 extends over 14 amino acids. Study-level findings and limits: Highly expanded clone sizes could end up underestimated if a barcode were shared by identical TCR molecules.

TCRdb passed the PCR reads through MiXCR, listing each CDR3 protein once. In the table there are approximately 90,000 distinct CDR3 sequences, 21% of which are singletons. This sequence joins TRBV9 and TRBJ2-5, with D perhaps matching TRBD1 (6 bases). Source material: naive CD8+ T cells from blood, with Jurkat cell RNA spiked in. Subset of the sample: FACS-sorted CD8+CD4-CCR7+CD45RA+ naive T cells. This clonotype originated in a human donor in good health. Some libraries in this study had Jurkat cell RNA spiked in. The CDR3: CASSVYGGEETQYF. The DNA of the CDR3 is TGTGCCAGCAGCGTATATGGGGGCGAAGAGACCCAGTACTTC.